This T cell receptor beta chain was found in a study of beta chain features in type 1 diabetes. At the level of the study: Patients and healthy donors were similar in age, gender and cell yields. Study conclusions and caveats: Shorter TCRB CDR3s, moderately but significantly so, were found in Type 1 diabetes patients in all four CD4+ subsets. Junctions at VDJ sites from type 1 diabetes patients had fewer insertions and more deletions.

This clone was observed a few times. Its antigen is as yet unknown. The V gene's germline CDR1 is LNHDA and CDR2 SQIVND (reference sequence). The V end was cut by 3 bases, the J end by 6 bases, with 6 bases between. The CDR3 runs to 12 residues. The isolated RNA, all of it, was reverse transcribed, so expressed TCRB transcripts were what got sequenced. Method: immunoSEQ multiplex PCR; TCRdb's copy keeps in-frame clones and lacks some. This table holds over 200,000 clones, around 9.9% found once. CD4+ naive, central memory, regulatory and stem cell-like memory subsets were isolated by sorting on CD45RO/CCR7/CD25/CD127/CD95/CD27.

Sequenced material: naive CD4+ T cells from blood. This chain connects TRBV19 to TRBJ1-5; D ambiguous. The receptor was derived from a man aged 25 to 40 with type 1 diabetes. CDR3 bases: TGTGCCAGTAGTATGGTCGGTCAGCCCCAGCATTTT. This sequence encodes CASSMVGQPQHF.